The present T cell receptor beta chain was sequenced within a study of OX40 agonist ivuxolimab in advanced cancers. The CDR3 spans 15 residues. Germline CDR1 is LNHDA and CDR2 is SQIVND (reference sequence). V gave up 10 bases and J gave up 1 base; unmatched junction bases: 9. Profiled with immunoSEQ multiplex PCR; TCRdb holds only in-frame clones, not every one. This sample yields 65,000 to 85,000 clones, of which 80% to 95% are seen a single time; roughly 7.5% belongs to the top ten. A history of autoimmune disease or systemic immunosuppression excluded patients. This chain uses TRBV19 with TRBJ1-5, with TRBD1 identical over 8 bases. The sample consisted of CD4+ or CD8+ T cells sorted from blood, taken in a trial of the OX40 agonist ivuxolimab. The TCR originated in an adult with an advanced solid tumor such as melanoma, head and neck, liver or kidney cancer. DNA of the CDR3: TGTGCCACCCAAAGGGCAGGGGGCAGCAATCAGCCCCAGCATTTT. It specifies CATQRAGGSNQPQHF. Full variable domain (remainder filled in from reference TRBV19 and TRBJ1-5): DGGITQSPKYLFRKEGQNVTLSCEQNLNHDAMYWYRQDPGQGLRLIYYSQIVNDFQKGDIAEGYSVSREKKESFPLTVTSAQKNPTAFYLCATQRAGGSNQPQHFGDGTRLSIL.